These T cell receptor beta chains were read from a single sample in a study of T cells in Graves' hyperthyroidism and ophthalmopathy. TCRdb independently ran MiXCR on the multiplex PCR reads; one entry per CDR3 protein. The data show hundreds of thousands of distinct CDR3 sequences, 15% to 18% seen once. The sample was blood. The receptor source for this set is a woman between 18 and 30 years old with Graves' hyperthyroidism. Both conserved end residues are part of each CDR3. The order of the fields is V gene, clone size, D gene, J gene, CDR3 protein, CDR3 DNA. The D gene is left open where the match is weak. Expanded clones are given a class, and other clones once, few, many or no size at all.

>TRBV20-1|many|NA|TRBJ1-2
CSARNRRDDSGYTF
TGCAGTGCTAGAAATCGTCGGGACGACTCTGGCTACACCTTC
>TRBV2|many|NA|TRBJ2-2
CASRSPGTYVENTGELFF
TGTGCCAGCAGGAGCCCCGGGACTTACGTAGAGAACACCGGGGAGCTGTTTTTT
>TRBV27|few|NA|TRBJ1-5
CASSYRYNQPQHF
TGTGCCAGCAGTTACCGGTACAATCAGCCCCAGCATTTT
>TRBV30|many|NA|TRBJ1-1
CACSPYPAIF
TGTGCCTGCTCACCCTACCCCGCGATCTTT
>TRBV5-1|many|NA|TRBJ2-3
CASSLAAGPRTDTQYF
TGCGCCAGCAGCCTGGCCGCGGGCCCCCGCACAGATACGCAGTATTTT
>TRBV5-1|NA|TRBD2|TRBJ2-5
CASSLSAGAGETQYF
TGCGCCAGCAGCTTAAGCGCGGGAGCTGGAGAGACCCAGTACTTC
>TRBV27|many|NA|TRBJ1-5
CASSLIPANQPQHF
TGTGCCAGCAGTTTAATCCCCGCGAATCAGCCCCAGCATTTT
>TRBV7-3|many|TRBD1|TRBJ2-6
CASSTTGGASGANVLTF
TGTGCCAGCAGTACAACAGGGGGCGCATCGGGGGCCAACGTCCTGACTTTC
>TRBV27|few|TRBD1|TRBJ2-5
CASSLRQGAIQETQYF
TGTGCCAGCAGTTTACGACAGGGTGCAATCCAAGAGACCCAGTACTTC
>TRBV9|many|NA|TRBJ2-7
CASSGYRDGSYEQYF
TGTGCCAGCAGCGGCTACAGGGACGGCTCCTACGAGCAGTACTTC
>TRBV20-1|NA|TRBD2|TRBJ2-7
CSARDSGRGFYEQYF
TGCAGTGCTAGAGATAGCGGGAGGGGTTTCTACGAGCAGTACTTC
>TRBV5-4|NA|TRBD1|TRBJ2-7
CASSPGQGAFYGQYF
TGTGCCAGCAGCCCCGGACAGGGGGCTTTCTACGGGCAGTACTTC
>TRBV20-1|many|TRBD2|TRBJ2-1
CSARPMTSGSSREQFF
TGCAGTGCTAGACCGATGACTAGCGGGAGCTCACGTGAGCAGTTCTTC
>TRBV12-3/TRBV12-4|many|NA|TRBJ2-7
CASSSYLGGGTAFSYEQYF
TGTGCCAGCAGCTCATACCTTGGGGGCGGGACAGCATTCTCCTACGAGCAGTACTTC
>TRBV6-1|few|TRBD2|TRBJ2-2
CASITLSGGAGGELFF
TGTGCCAGCATCACCCTCTCCGGGGGGGCGGGGGGGGAGCTGTTTTTT
>TRBV6-1|many|NA|TRBJ1-5
CASSQYNQPQHF
TGTGCCAGCAGTCAATACAATCAGCCCCAGCATTTT
>TRBV4-1|NA|TRBD2|TRBJ2-1
CASSPQAGVKGNEQFF
TGCGCCAGCAGCCCCCAGGCGGGAGTAAAGGGCAATGAGCAGTTCTTC
>TRBV12-3/TRBV12-4|many|NA|TRBJ2-3
CASRDSGLDTQYF
TGTGCCAGCAGGGACTCCGGCCTAGATACGCAGTATTTT
>TRBV6-1|many|NA|TRBJ2-2
CASSFFSGGELFF
TGTGCCAGCAGTTTTTTTAGCGGTGGGGAGCTGTTTTTT
>TRBV19|many|TRBD2|TRBJ2-1
CASSIDLSLAGVGSYNEQFF
TGTGCCAGTAGTATAGATCTATCCCTAGCGGGGGTTGGCTCCTACAATGAGCAGTTCTTC
>TRBV3-1|many|NA|TRBJ2-7
CASGYSYEQYF
TGTGCCAGCGGTTATTCCTACGAGCAGTACTTC
>TRBV14|many|TRBD2|TRBJ2-1
CASKASGVYNEQFF
TGTGCCAGCAAGGCTAGCGGGGTTTACAATGAGCAGTTCTTC
>TRBV4-1|many|NA|TRBJ1-2
CASSQADYGYTF
TGCGCCAGCAGCCAGGCGGACTATGGCTACACCTTC
>TRBV7-9|many|TRBD2|TRBJ2-5
CASTLGGGQETQYF
TGTGCCAGCACCTTGGGGGGGGGCCAAGAGACCCAGTACTTC
>TRBV20-1|many|NA|TRBJ1-2
CSARDPDNDYGYTF
TGCAGTGCTAGAGATCCGGACAATGACTATGGCTACACCTTC
>TRBV7-9|many|NA|TRBJ1-2
CASSHPQGLNYGYTF
TGTGCCAGCAGCCACCCTCAGGGTTTAAACTATGGCTACACCTTC
>TRBV28|many|NA|TRBJ2-3
CASSSRTINTDTQYF
TGTGCCAGCAGTTCGAGGACAATCAACACAGATACGCAGTATTTT
>TRBV19|NA|NA|TRBJ1-6
CASSRQARTYNSPLHF
TGTGCCAGTAGCCGACAGGCGAGAACGTATAATTCACCCCTCCACTTT
>TRBV20-1|few|TRBD2|TRBJ2-1
CSARKAGGGYNEQFF
TGCAGTGCTAGAAAAGCGGGGGGCGGGTACAATGAGCAGTTCTTC
>TRBV27|many|NA|TRBJ1-2
CASSPPGGARGYTF
TGTGCCAGCAGCCCCCCGGGTGGGGCGCGTGGCTACACCTTC
>TRBV7-6|many|NA|TRBJ2-1
CASSPSPSAAEQFF
TGTGCCAGCAGCCCAAGCCCTAGCGCGGCTGAGCAGTTCTTC
>TRBV18|NA|NA|TRBJ1-1
CASSEKRGSHTEAFF
TGTGCCAGCTCAGAAAAGCGGGGGTCCCACACTGAAGCTTTCTTT
>TRBV20-1|many|NA|TRBJ1-5
CSAIAAHPSGGNQPQHF
TGCAGTGCCATCGCGGCTCACCCTTCGGGTGGCAATCAGCCCCAGCATTTT
>TRBV20-1|NA|NA|TRBJ2-7
CSARTGTTFYEQYF
TGCAGTGCTAGAACCGGGACAACCTTCTACGAGCAGTACTTC
>TRBV12-3/TRBV12-4|many|NA|TRBJ1-4
CASRLYSEKLFF
TGTGCCAGCCGCCTATACTCGGAAAAACTGTTTTTT
>TRBV7-7|many|NA|TRBJ2-7
CASSLFGVGGRSYEQYF
TGTGCTAGCAGCTTATTCGGCGTGGGGGGTAGATCCTACGAGCAGTACTTC
>TRBV7-9|once|TRBD2|TRBJ2-7
CASSLIAGENYEQYF
TGTGCCAGCAGCTTAATAGCGGGAGAGAACTACGAGCAGTACTTC
>TRBV20-1|few|NA|TRBJ1-2
CSARDLGGGEGSSYGYTF
TGCAGTGCTAGAGATTTGGGGGGAGGGGAGGGGTCTTCCTATGGCTACACCTTC
>TRBV7-2|many|NA|TRBJ2-1
CASSLWSGGSYNEQFF
TGTGCCAGCAGCTTATGGAGCGGAGGCTCCTACAATGAGCAGTTCTTC
>TRBV20-1|NA|NA|TRBJ1-4
CSARGGTNEKLFF
TGCAGTGCGAGGGGGGGAACTAATGAAAAACTGTTTTTT
>TRBV19|few|NA|TRBJ2-7
CASSIGLLWILPYEQYF
TGTGCCAGTAGCATAGGTCTGCTATGGATTCTTCCCTACGAGCAGTACTTC
>TRBV28|many|TRBD2|TRBJ2-3
CASSPLGRGTDTQYF
TGTGCCAGCAGTCCTCTAGGGAGGGGCACAGATACGCAGTATTTT
>TRBV9|many|NA|TRBJ1-2
CASSAEGFYGYTF
TGTGCCAGCAGCGCGGAGGGGTTCTATGGCTACACCTTC
>TRBV11-2|many|NA|TRBJ1-5
CASSLDRVGQPQHF
TGTGCCAGCAGCTTAGACAGGGTCGGTCAGCCCCAGCATTTT
>TRBV7-2|NA|NA|TRBJ1-2
CASSLGAGAGYGYTF
TGTGCCAGCAGCTTAGGTGCAGGGGCTGGATATGGCTACACCTTC